This TCR beta chain was recorded in a study of T cell responses to AZD1222 COVID-19 vaccine. Looked up from germline, CDR1 is SGHNT and CDR2 is YENEEA. This CDR3 is built from 16 residues. V dropped 5 bases and J dropped 5; count of bases not matched to a gene: 15. Libraries were prepared by immunoSEQ multiplex PCR; TCRdb keeps only in-frame clonotypes and omits some of them. The table lists 150,000 or so clones, about 90% of them singletons. On this clone itself: Its target is unknown.

Findings and caveats of the study: The number of AZD1222 recipients seropositive at baseline was only 6 or 7. After two AZD1222 doses, spike-specific TCR breadth and depth rose versus day 0.

The material was peripheral blood, obtained 28 days after the second AZD1222 dose. V usage is TRBV11-3 and J usage is TRBJ2-7; 7 bases are a match to TRBD2. The origin of this receptor is an adult who received the AZD1222 COVID-19 vaccine. In nucleotides, the CDR3 is TGTGCCAGCAGCCCCCATAGACTAGCCCTGGTCGACGAGCAGTACTTC. It specifies CASSPHRLALVDEQYF.